These T cell receptor beta chains were read from a single sample in a study of OX40 agonist ivuxolimab in advanced cancers. Assay used: immunoSEQ multiplex PCR; TCRdb lists only in-frame clones, some missing. The sample shows almost 90,000 clones, just under 90% of them seen only once. This specimen consisted of CD4+ or CD8+ T cells sorted from blood, obtained in a trial of the OX40 agonist ivuxolimab. The receptors derive from an adult with an advanced solid tumor such as melanoma, head and neck, liver or kidney cancer. CDR3s include the opening cysteine and the closing phenylalanine or tryptophan. The D gene is left open where the match is weak. Clone sizes are given selectively: once, few, many, or a class where the clone is expanded.

TRBD1	TRBV5-4	NA	TRBJ1-3	CASSLTGISGNTIYF	TGTGCCAGCAGCCTGACAGGGATCTCTGGAAACACCATATATTTT
TRBD1	TRBV2	NA	TRBJ2-7	CASSELRGRGNEQYF	TGTGCCAGCAGTGAATTAAGGGGGCGAGGGAACGAGCAGTACTTC
TRBD1	TRBV18	few	TRBJ2-7	CASSPPSQGQSEQYF	TGTGCCAGCTCACCACCGTCTCAGGGACAGAGCGAGCAGTACTTC
NA	TRBV7-7	NA	TRBJ2-5	CASSLDQETQYF	TGTGCTAGCAGCTTAGACCAAGAGACCCAGTACTTC
NA	TRBV10-2	NA	TRBJ2-6	CASSEVLHVLTF	TGCGCCAGCAGTGAGGTCCTTCACGTCCTGACTTTC
NA	TRBV2	NA	TRBJ2-7	CASSSLSMQYF	TGTGCCAGCAGTTCCCTGAGTATGCAGTACTTC
NA	TRBV11-3	NA	TRBJ2-7	CASSPEPGVFGEQYF	TGTGCCAGCAGCCCAGAACCGGGGGTCTTTGGCGAGCAGTACTTC
NA	TRBV2	NA	TRBJ2-6	CARQHGANVLTF	TGTGCCAGGCAGCATGGGGCCAACGTCCTGACTTTC
TRBD2	TRBV2	NA	TRBJ2-3	CASSGDRTPGTSGSSTDTQYF	TGTGCCAGCAGTGGGGACAGGACCCCCGGGACTAGCGGTTCTAGCACAGATACGCAGTATTTT
TRBD1	TRBV9	once	TRBJ2-3	CASSTLLQGVRTDTQYF	TGTGCCAGCAGCACATTACTACAGGGGGTTCGGACAGATACGCAGTATTTT
TRBD1	TRBV5-1	once	TRBJ1-2	CASRSAGGPNYGYTF	TGCGCCAGCAGGTCGGCAGGGGGCCCTAACTATGGCTACACCTTC
TRBD2	TRBV10-1	NA	TRBJ2-5	CASSDLSGGKETQYF	TGCGCCAGCAGTGATCTGAGCGGGGGAAAAGAGACCCAGTACTTC
TRBD1	TRBV6-6	NA	TRBJ1-1	CASSYLGQINTEAFF	TGTGCCAGCAGTTATCTGGGACAGATTAACACTGAAGCTTTCTTT
NA	TRBV7-9	few	TRBJ1-1	CASSLEAVGTEAFF	TGTGCCAGCAGCTTAGAGGCAGTAGGGACTGAAGCTTTCTTT
TRBD1	TRBV7-9	NA	TRBJ2-7	CASSSQGAGDEQYF	TGTGCCAGCAGCTCCCAGGGGGCAGGGGACGAGCAGTACTTC
NA	TRBV5-1	NA	TRBJ1-2	CASSLVAGQNYGYTF	TGCGCCAGCAGCTTGGTGGCCGGACAGAACTATGGCTACACCTTC
NA	TRBV10-3	NA	TRBJ2-7	CAISEEQSSYEQYF	TGTGCCATCAGTGAAGAACAGAGCTCCTACGAGCAGTACTTC
TRBD2	TRBV4-3	NA	TRBJ2-3	CASSQLGGSGADTQYF	TGCGCCAGCAGCCAATTAGGCGGGAGTGGCGCAGATACGCAGTATTTT
TRBD1	TRBV27	NA	TRBJ1-2	CASSSTQGAYGYTF	TGTGCCAGCAGTTCCACACAGGGGGCCTATGGCTACACCTTC
NA	TRBV6-5	NA	TRBJ1-2	CAISSGASSNYGYTF	TGTGCCATCAGTTCCGGGGCCTCTTCTAACTATGGCTACACCTTC